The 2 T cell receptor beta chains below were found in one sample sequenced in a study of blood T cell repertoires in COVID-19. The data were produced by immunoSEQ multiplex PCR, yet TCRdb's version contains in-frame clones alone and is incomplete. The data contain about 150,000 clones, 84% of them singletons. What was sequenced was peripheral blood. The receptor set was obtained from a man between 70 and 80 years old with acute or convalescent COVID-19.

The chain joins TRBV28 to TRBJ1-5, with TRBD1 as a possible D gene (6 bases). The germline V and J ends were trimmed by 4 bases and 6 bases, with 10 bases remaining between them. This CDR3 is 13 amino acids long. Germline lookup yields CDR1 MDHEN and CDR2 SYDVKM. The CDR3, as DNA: TGTGCCAGCAGTTCACAGACAGGTCAGCCCCAGCATTTT. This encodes CASSSQTGQPQHF.

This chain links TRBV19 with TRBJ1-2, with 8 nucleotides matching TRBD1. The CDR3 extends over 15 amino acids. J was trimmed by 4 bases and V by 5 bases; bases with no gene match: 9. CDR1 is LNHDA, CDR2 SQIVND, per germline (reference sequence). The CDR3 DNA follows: TGTGCCAGTAGTTCTTCGGACAGGGTGATCTATGGCTACACCTTC. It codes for CASSSSDRVIYGYTF.